Presented here are 21 T cell receptor beta chains from one specimen sequenced in a study of blood T cell repertoires in COVID-19. Libraries were prepared by immunoSEQ multiplex PCR; TCRdb keeps only in-frame clonotypes and omits some of them. Of some 150,000 clones in the sample, approximately 83% were seen once. Sample: peripheral blood. Receptors originate from a human donor with acute or convalescent COVID-19. The donor label of this sample is uncertain.

CDR3: CASRPPGSVYEQYF. DNA of the CDR3: TGTGCCAGCCGCCCCCCGGGAAGCGTCTACGAGCAGTACTTC. The chain combines TRBV25-1 with TRBJ2-7; maybe TRBD2 (5 bases). Trimming removed 8 bases from V and 3 bases from J, with 17 bases in between. Germline-derived CDR1 and CDR2 are MGHDK and SYGVNS. The CDR3 runs to 14 residues.

The chain joins TRBV2 to TRBJ2-3; D is ambiguous. Deletions cut 5 bases from V and 2 bases from J, with 14 bases between. The length of the CDR3 is 15 residues. CDR1 and CDR2 from the germline V gene are SNHLY and FYNNEI. Written as DNA, the CDR3 is TGTGCCAGCAGTTACAAGCGTCCCCCCACAGATACGCAGTATTTT. It yields the protein CASSYKRPPTDTQYF.

The genes are TRBV5-8 and TRBJ2-5, with TRBD1 identical over 12 bases. CDR3 length: 15 residues. The V gene end was trimmed by 4 bases and the J gene end by 5 bases; junction bases not matched to a gene: 6. Germline CDR1 SGHTS, CDR2 YDEGEE. The CDR3 protein is CASSPMGQGAETQYF. As DNA, the CDR3 is TGTGCCAGCAGCCCCATGGGACAGGGGGCGGAGACCCAGTACTTC.

This chain joins TRBV30 and TRBJ2-1, with D possibly being TRBD2 (5 bases). The germline gives CDR1 GTSNPN, CDR2 SVGIG (reference sequence). This CDR3 is 12 amino acids long. Trimming left V 0 bases short and J 9 bases short, with 9 bases between. The CDR3, as DNA: TGTGCCTGGAGTGTAGCGGCGGTTGAGCAGTTCTTC. The encoded protein is CAWSVAAVEQFF.

V usage is TRBV27 and J usage is TRBJ1-2, with 9 bases fitting TRBD1. Germline V gene lookup returns CDR1 MNHEY and CDR2 SMNVEV (reference sequence). V was pared by 3 bases and J by 2 bases, with 10 bases of the junction left unmatched. The CDR3 runs to 17 residues. The CDR3 region is CASSFSYRGLANYGYTF. The CDR3 coding sequence is TGTGCCAGCAGTTTCTCATACAGGGGGCTCGCGAACTATGGCTACACCTTC.

The chain uses TRBV30 and TRBJ1-2; D unresolved. The V gene's germline CDR1 is GTSNPN and CDR2 SVGIG (reference sequence). The V end was cut by 0 bases, the J end by 9 bases, with 8 bases between. This CDR3 has 11 amino acids. CDR3 sequence: CAWSVRWRYTF. CDR3 sequence (DNA): TGTGCCTGGAGTGTGCGGTGGCGCTACACCTTC.

This clone showed up just a few times. The CDR3 loop is CASSPPGQDNSPLHF. The CDR3 DNA sequence: TGTGCCAGCAGCCCGCCGGGACAGGATAATTCACCCCTCCACTTT. V usage is TRBV7-9 and J usage is TRBJ1-6, with 8 positions matching TRBD1. The CDR3 is 15 amino acids. V lost 5 bases, J lost 5 bases, and 5 bases stayed unmatched. CDR1 and CDR2 from the germline V gene are SEHNR and FQNEAQ (reference sequence).

This clone was observed a single time. This rearrangement joins TRBV9 to TRBJ1-3; the match to TRBD1 covers 9 bases. V trimming: 4 bases; J trimming: 1 base; junction bases outside the gene matches: 6. CDR3 length: 16 residues. Germline V gene lookup returns CDR1 SGDLS and CDR2 YYNGEE. For the CDR3, the DNA is TGTGCCAGCAGCACACCCGGGACAGGGTCTGGAAACACCATATATTTT. Its protein is CASSTPGTGSGNTIYF.

This chain joins TRBV28 and TRBJ2-3; D remains unclear. CDR1 and CDR2 from the germline V gene are MDHEN and SYDVKM. Trimming shortened V by 6 bases and J by 6 bases, and 7 bases separated the two germline ends. The CDR3 is 11 residues long. In DNA, the CDR3 is TGTGCCAGCAGCCCATCCGATACGCAGTATTTT. Its translation is CASSPSDTQYF.

The chain recombines TRBV15 with TRBJ2-5, with 14 bases matching TRBD2. CDR1 is LNHNV, CDR2 YYDKDF, per germline (reference sequence). Trimming removed 3 bases from V and 4 bases from J; junction bases left unmatched: 4. The CDR3 contains 16 residues. The CDR3 sequence is CATSRGLAGDRETQYF. CDR3 in DNA: TGTGCCACCAGCAGGGGACTAGCGGGAGATCGAGAGACCCAGTACTTC. Variable domain in full (rest from reference TRBV15 and TRBJ2-5): DAMVIQNPRYQVTQFGKPVTLSCSQTLNHNVMYWYQQKSSQAPKLLFHYYDKDFNNEADTPDNFQSRRPNTSFCFLDIRSPGLGDTAMYLCATSRGLAGDRETQYFGPGTRLLVL.

Comment on this clone: The sample contains more than one DNA sequence encoding this CDR3. V gene TRBV30 combines with J gene TRBJ1-2; D gene unclear. CDR3 length: 12 residues. CDR1 GTSNPN and CDR2 SVGIG come from the germline V gene (reference sequence). Deletions cut 0 bases from V and 5 bases from J, with 7 bases between. The chain's CDR3 is CAWSVGGYGYTF. For the CDR3, the DNA is TGTGCCTGGAGTGTAGGCGGTTATGGCTACACCTTC.

The rearrangement uses TRBV19 and TRBJ2-1, with D possibly being TRBD1 (5 bases). Germline V CDR1 and CDR2: LNHDA, SQIVND (reference sequence). Trimming removed 0 bases at V and 3 bases at J, with 9 bases between. CDR3 length: 15 amino acids. The CDR3: CASSIEGASYNEQFF. The CDR3 DNA reads TGTGCCAGTAGTATAGAAGGGGCCAGCTACAATGAGCAGTTCTTC. The variable domain in full, with the rest retrieved from reference TRBV19 and TRBJ2-1, is DGGITQSPKYLFRKEGQNVTLSCEQNLNHDAMYWYRQDPGQGLRLIYYSQIVNDFQKGDIAEGYSVSREKKESFPLTVTSAQKNPTAFYLCASSIEGASYNEQFFGPGTRLTVL.

The chain carries TRBV5-8 and TRBJ1-2, with 8 bases matching TRBD1. CDR1 and CDR2 from the germline V gene are SGHTS and YDEGEE. Trimming cost V 6 bases and J 6 bases; bases outside gene matches: 16. This CDR3 is built from 16 residues. CDR3 amino acids: CASTPVDRVIRDGYTF. DNA of the CDR3: TGTGCCAGCACACCCGTGGACAGGGTCATACGGGATGGCTACACCTTC.

The chain recombines TRBV5-8 with TRBJ2-2; a possible D gene is TRBD1 (5 bases). In germline, CDR1 is SGHTS, CDR2 YDEGEE. This CDR3 is 15 amino acids long. Deletions cut 0 bases from V and 4 bases from J, with 10 bases between. CDR3 in DNA: TGTGCCAGCAGCTTGGCAGGGCCTAGCACCGGGGAGCTGTTTTTT. It specifies CASSLAGPSTGELFF.

This chain joins TRBV2 and TRBJ1-2, with a weak D call TRBD1 (5 bases). The germline gives CDR1 SNHLY, CDR2 FYNNEI. CDR3 length: 14 residues. The ends were cut back, 8 bases at V and 4 bases at J, with 17 bases in the middle. The CDR3 loop is CASDQAGLIYGYTF. The CDR3, as DNA: TGTGCCAGCGATCAGGCAGGGCTGATCTATGGCTACACCTTC.

The chain combines TRBV5-1 with TRBJ1-2; possible D gene TRBD1, 6 bases. This CDR3 contains 15 residues. In germline, CDR1 is SGHRS, CDR2 YFSETQ. The V end lost 4 bases, the J end lost 9 bases, and 22 bases lay between the germline ends. The CDR3 spells CASSPNPNTGIRYTF. The CDR3 nucleotides are TGCGCCAGCAGCCCAAATCCTAATACAGGGATCCGCTACACCTTC.

This chain uses TRBV9 with TRBJ1-1, with a possible D match to TRBD1 (5 bases). CDR1 and CDR2 from the germline V gene are SGDLS and YYNGEE. The CDR3 spans 14 residues. V was clipped by 3 bases and J by 2 bases, with 11 bases between them. As DNA, the CDR3 is TGTGCCAGCAGCGGGGACTTATTAAACACTGAAGCTTTCTTT. It translates to CASSGDLLNTEAFF. Together with reference TRBV9 and TRBJ1-1, the CDR3 gives the full variable domain: DSGVTQTPKHLITATGQRVTLRCSPRSGDLSVYWYQQSLDQGLQFLIQYYNGEERAKGNILERFSAQQFPDLHSELNLSSLELGDSALYFCASSGDLLNTEAFFGQGTRLTVV.

The chain is built from TRBV6-5 and TRBJ1-2; D may be TRBD1 (5 bases). The CDR3 covers 14 residues. V dropped 8 bases and J dropped 4 bases, with 17 bases sitting between them. Looked up from germline, CDR1 is MNHEY and CDR2 is SVGAGI. The CDR3 reads CASENIGGAYGYTF. CDR3 coding DNA: TGTGCCAGCGAGAACATCGGAGGGGCCTATGGCTACACCTTC.

The chain links TRBV11-2 to TRBJ1-6; possible D gene TRBD1, 5 bases. The germline CDR1 and CDR2 sequences are SGHAT and FQNNGV. The CDR3 consists of 15 residues. V gave up 0 bases and J gave up 7 bases, with 10 bases separating them. CDR3 DNA: TGTGCCAGCAGCTTAGAAGGGGCGACCAATTCACCCCTCCACTTT. It codes for CASSLEGATNSPLHF.

The chain recombines TRBV15 with TRBJ1-3; D gene uncertain. V was shortened by 3 bases and J by 4 bases, with 10 bases between the two germline ends. Germline-derived CDR1 and CDR2 are LNHNV and YYDKDF (reference sequence). The CDR3 loop spans 14 amino acids. The CDR3 region has the DNA TGTGCCACCAGCAGCCTAGCGGGAGGAAACACCATATATTTT. This translates into CATSSLAGGNTIYF.

The J gene is TRBJ1-1, the V gene TRBV6-5, with D tentatively TRBD1 (5 bases). The CDR3 consists of 13 residues. Germline CDR1 MNHEY, CDR2 SVGAGI. Trimming pared 7 bases from V and 8 bases from J, leaving 17 bases between. CDR3 bases: TGTGCCAGCACCCCACCAGGCAGGGCAGAAGCTTTCTTT. It is translated as CASTPPGRAEAFF.